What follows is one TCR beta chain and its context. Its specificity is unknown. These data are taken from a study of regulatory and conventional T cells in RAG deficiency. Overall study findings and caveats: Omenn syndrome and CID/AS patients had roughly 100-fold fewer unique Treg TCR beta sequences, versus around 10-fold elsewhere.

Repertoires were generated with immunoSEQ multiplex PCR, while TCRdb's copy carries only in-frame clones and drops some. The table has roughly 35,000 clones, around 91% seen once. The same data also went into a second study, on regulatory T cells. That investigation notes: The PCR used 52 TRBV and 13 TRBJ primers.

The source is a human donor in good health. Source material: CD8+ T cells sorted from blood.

The DNA for the CDR3 is TGCGCCACCACCATGGGGACCCCTCCAGGGGATACGCAGTATTTT. It specifies CATTMGTPPGDTQYF. This chain uses TRBV5-1 with TRBJ2-3; perhaps D is TRBD1 or TRBD2 (5 bases each). The V gene lost 9 bases and the J gene lost 6 bases, with 23 bases spanning the gap. The V gene's germline CDR1 is SGHRS and CDR2 YFSETQ. This CDR3 has 15 residues.